The present TCR beta chain was sequenced within a study of T cells and copy number aberrations in small-cell lung cancer. The study's findings and limits: The study's sample size was small, so findings need validation. Tumors showed lower T-cell density, richness and clonality than adjacent lung, though density did not differ significantly. Sequencing artifacts are a known risk, since all specimens were formalin-fixed paraffin-embedded.

Sequenced by immunoSEQ multiplex PCR; TCRdb stores in-frame clones only, minus some. Found here are around 6,100 clones, 70% to 80% of them singletons; the top ten hold roughly 9.5%. Germline assignment: CDR1 SGHRS and CDR2 YFSETQ. The J segment lost 1 base and the V segment lost 1 base, leaving 5 bases of the junction unmatched. CDR3 length equals 15 residues. A word on this clone: The target antigen is unknown.

All donors had upfront surgery, without preoperative chemotherapy or radiotherapy, and never received immunotherapy. The V and J genes are TRBV5-1 and TRBJ2-7; 7 bases are a match to TRBD1. The sequence was obtained from a woman in her 70s with small cell lung cancer. Some clones in this sample may be carry-over from other donors' samples. The material sequenced was normal tissue next to the tumor. The CDR3: CASSLTGVGSYEQYF. CDR3 bases: TGCGCCAGCAGCTTGACAGGGGTCGGATCCTACGAGCAGTACTTC.